One TCR beta chain is described in this entry. Libraries were prepared by immunoSEQ multiplex PCR; TCRdb keeps only in-frame clonotypes and omits some of them. Of about 88,000 clones detected, approximately 90% appear once; the ten largest clones hold roughly 0.25%. This CDR3 has 15 amino acids. The germline V gene has CDR1 MNHNY and CDR2 SVGAGI (reference sequence). Trimming took off 2 bases at V and 2 bases at J, with 9 bases between the two ends. This sample is part of a study of technical replicates of blood from a handful of donors. This chain joins TRBV6-6 and TRBJ2-2; D is unclear. The source material was T cells isolated from PBMCs. This TCR derives from a human donor in good health. The chain's CDR3 is CASSYGQENTGELFF. The DNA for the CDR3 is TGTGCCAGCAGTTACGGGCAGGAAAACACCGGGGAGCTGTTTTTT.